This T cell receptor (beta chain) was observed in a study of control samples from healthy donors and cancer patients. The CDR3 has 13 amino acids. Germline V gene lookup returns CDR1 LGHDT and CDR2 YNNKEL (reference sequence). Trimming took 1 base from V and 8 from J, leaving 11 bases between them. This table comes from immunoSEQ multiplex PCR, and its TCRdb copy is limited to in-frame clones, with some not included. The sample lists approximately 190,000 clones; about nine tenths were seen once. The clonotype originates from a man aged 30 to 39 in good health. The rearrangement links TRBV3-1 (or the pseudogene TRBV3-2) to TRBJ1-2; D may be TRBD1 (6 bases). Sequencing was carried out using blood. In nucleotides, the CDR3 is TGTGCCAGCAGCCAAGCAGGGGACGGAGGCTACACCTTC. Translating it yields CASSQAGDGGYTF.